The entry below describes one T cell receptor (beta chain). It lacks a known antigen. It has no much larger one-base neighbor in the sample; base qualities were not kept. Whole blood was collected in K2EDTA tubes by collaborating institutions according to the institutions' own protocols. For TCRbeta analysis, collaborators shipped samples as frozen whole blood, isolated PBMCs, or DNA extracted from either of those sample types. From its cysteine to its phenylalanine, the CDR3 spans 15 amino acids. Only the CDR3 DNA is retained, 45 bases long and in frame from the first base. V is pruned by 0 bases and J by 5 bases, leaving 6 bases of the junction without a gene match. CDR1 and CDR2, looked up from the germline V gene, are SGHRS and YFSETQ. This record comes from a study of blood T cell repertoires in COVID-19 (dated by TCRdb to 2018 to 2020). Study-wide context: Samples covering the acute and convalescent phases of COVID-19 were provided by collaborators in the United States, Italy and Spain. Subjects who had been exposed to COVID-19, were actively infected with it, or had recovered from it provided the deeply sampled blood TCRbeta repertoires that made up the dataset. The material from the prospective study consisted of cDNA or gDNA derived from T cells, B-cell-depleted T cells, or PBMCs. Sample metadata almost always included a de-identified subject ID, COVID-19 status, age in years and sex. The repertoires were made available in a free public database intended to serve as a resource for research on the immune response to SARS-CoV-2. Samples came from the ongoing ImmuneRACE study (first 160 participants) plus 1,254 subjects from 6 global collaborators. Where HLA class I and class II types were available, the types were taken from metadata supplied by the sample provider, not from assay-based typing. What the authors observed across the whole study: How much clinical and demographic metadata was included differed by source and by participant, and the metadata was provided uncurated.

TCRbeta CDR3 regions were amplified from genomic DNA by means of the immunoSEQ Assay, a bias-controlled multiplex PCR. The authors' pipeline ran thus. Nucleated cell counts per sample were estimated from amplification of reference gene primers within the assay. Sequence reads were collapsed and filtered to measure the absolute abundance of every unique TCRbeta CDR3 rearrangement. Productive Simpson clonality was computed per sample as the square root of Simpson's diversity index over productive rearrangements. As stored in TCRdb, this immuneACCESS dataset retains in-frame rearrangements with V and J assigned. A fraction of the clones does not appear; measured against another copy, unresolved V genes explain less than half of the discrepancy, and the remainder lacks a known reason. V and J calls plus clone size are reproduced from that table; the DNA served to infer D and trimming. A total of some 69,000 clones appear in this sample, around 81% of them only once. About 20% of the sample is held by the ten biggest clonotypes.

This TCR was recovered from a woman aged 70 to 79 with acute or convalescent COVID-19. The specimen was peripheral blood. The rearranged segments are TRBV5-1 and TRBJ2-5; the central 8 bases match TRBD2. CDR3 loop: CASSLGSGIDETQYF. Read as DNA, the sequence is TGCGCCAGCAGCTTGGGTAGCGGGATAGACGAGACCCAGTACTTC.